Listed below are T cell receptor beta chains from one sample, sequenced in a study of CD8 T cells in ankylosing spondylitis. TCRdb re-called the 5' RACE reads with MiXCR, one entry per CDR3 protein. The sample records roughly 240,000 distinct CDR3 sequences, approximately 30% being singletons. Sequencing was performed on blood, either unsorted or a sorted T cell fraction (not recorded which). These receptors all come from a male donor with ankylosing spondylitis or in good health (not recorded which). The CDR3 runs from the conserved cysteine through the conserved F or W. A D gene is named only where the DNA matches it firmly. A row's size may be missing; if present it is once, few, many or a size class.

CDR3nt: TGTGCCAGCAGCTTATACAGGGGGAATAATGAGCAGTTCTTC
CDR3aa: CASSLYRGNNEQFF
abundance: NA
v_gene: TRBV7-2
d_gene: TRBD1
j_gene: TRBJ2-1

CDR3nt: TGTGCCAGCAGTTTAACAGGGGTCGGCCAGCCCCAGCATTTT
CDR3aa: CASSLTGVGQPQHF
abundance: NA
v_gene: TRBV27
d_gene: TRBD1
j_gene: TRBJ1-5

CDR3nt: TGTGCCAGCAGTACAGGGTTAACGACTGAAGCTTTCTTT
CDR3aa: CASSTGLTTEAFF
abundance: NA
v_gene: TRBV12-3/TRBV12-4
d_gene: NA
j_gene: TRBJ1-1

CDR3nt: TGTGCCAGCAGTGACTTCCCAGACAGGGGTGAGCAGTTCTTC
CDR3aa: CASSDFPDRGEQFF
abundance: few
v_gene: TRBV6-4
d_gene: TRBD1
j_gene: TRBJ2-1

CDR3nt: TGTGCCAGCAGCCTAGGGTATTTCAGTGAAAAACTGTTTTTT
CDR3aa: CASSLGYFSEKLFF
abundance: NA
v_gene: TRBV7-6
d_gene: NA
j_gene: TRBJ1-4

CDR3nt: TGTGCCATCAGTGAGGACAGGGACTCGCCTCAGTACTTC
CDR3aa: CAISEDRDSPQYF
abundance: few
v_gene: TRBV10-3
d_gene: NA
j_gene: TRBJ2-7

CDR3nt: TGTGCCAGCAGTCCCGGGACAGGGGGCGCCGGGGAGCTGTTTTTT
CDR3aa: CASSPGTGGAGELFF
abundance: NA
v_gene: TRBV12-3/TRBV12-4
d_gene: TRBD1
j_gene: TRBJ2-2

CDR3nt: TGCAGCGTCGCACAGGGTTTTATTGGCAATCAGCCCCAGCATTTT
CDR3aa: CSVAQGFIGNQPQHF
abundance: many
v_gene: TRBV29-1
d_gene: NA
j_gene: TRBJ1-5

CDR3nt: TGTGCCAGCAGCCCCGACCACTATATAACAGATACGCAGTATTTT
CDR3aa: CASSPDHYITDTQYF
abundance: NA
v_gene: TRBV9
d_gene: NA
j_gene: TRBJ2-3

CDR3nt: TGTGCCAGCAGCGTTTCGGCTGCTGGAGATACGCAGTATTTT
CDR3aa: CASSVSAAGDTQYF
abundance: NA
v_gene: TRBV9
d_gene: NA
j_gene: TRBJ2-3

CDR3nt: TGCAGTGTCGGGACAGGCGGAAACACCATATATTTT
CDR3aa: CSVGTGGNTIYF
abundance: NA
v_gene: TRBV20-1
d_gene: TRBD1
j_gene: TRBJ1-3

CDR3nt: TGTGCCAGCAGTTTTACGCGTCGCGGGGATGGCTACACCTTC
CDR3aa: CASSFTRRGDGYTF
abundance: NA
v_gene: TRBV12-3/TRBV12-4
d_gene: NA
j_gene: TRBJ1-2

CDR3nt: TGCAGTGCTACACAGGACAGGAGCACTGAAGCTTTCTTT
CDR3aa: CSATQDRSTEAFF
abundance: few
v_gene: TRBV20-1
d_gene: TRBD1
j_gene: TRBJ1-1

CDR3nt: TGTGCCAGCACCACCGCTGGGACTGCGGACACAGATACGCAGTATTTT
CDR3aa: CASTTAGTADTDTQYF
abundance: NA
v_gene: TRBV28
d_gene: NA
j_gene: TRBJ2-3

CDR3nt: TGTGCCAGCAGTCTATCCAGGGGGTTAAACTATGGCTACACCTTC
CDR3aa: CASSLSRGLNYGYTF
abundance: NA
v_gene: TRBV27
d_gene: TRBD1
j_gene: TRBJ1-2

CDR3nt: TGTGCCAGCTCACCGAACAGGGGGTTTGAAAAACTGTTTTTT
CDR3aa: CASSPNRGFEKLFF
abundance: few
v_gene: TRBV18
d_gene: TRBD1
j_gene: TRBJ1-4

CDR3nt: TGTGCCATCAGGGTCGCGCGGGGGGGCACAGATACGCAGTATTTT
CDR3aa: CAIRVARGGTDTQYF
abundance: few
v_gene: TRBV10-3
d_gene: TRBD2
j_gene: TRBJ2-3

CDR3nt: TGTGCCAGCAGCCAACAGGGGGCTACCCTCCACTTT
CDR3aa: CASSQQGATLHF
abundance: once
v_gene: TRBV3-1
d_gene: TRBD1
j_gene: TRBJ1-6

CDR3nt: TGTGCCAGCAGCTCTCAGGGAAACAGGGGGAACATTCAGTACTTC
CDR3aa: CASSSQGNRGNIQYF
abundance: NA
v_gene: TRBV11-2
d_gene: TRBD1
j_gene: TRBJ2-4

CDR3nt: TGCGCCAGCAGCTTGGAAGGGACTAGCAGATTCAATGAGCAGTTCTTC
CDR3aa: CASSLEGTSRFNEQFF
abundance: NA
v_gene: TRBV5-1
d_gene: TRBD2
j_gene: TRBJ2-1

CDR3nt: TGTGCCAGCGCAAGACTAGCGAAAAAGCTCACAGATACGCAGTATTTT
CDR3aa: CASARLAKKLTDTQYF
abundance: NA
v_gene: TRBV6-2/TRBV6-3
d_gene: TRBD2
j_gene: TRBJ2-3

CDR3nt: TGCAGTGCTCGACGACAGGGGCTGGATTCACCCCTCCACTTT
CDR3aa: CSARRQGLDSPLHF
abundance: NA
v_gene: TRBV20-1
d_gene: TRBD1
j_gene: TRBJ1-6

CDR3nt: TGTGCCAGCAGGGTTGCAGGGCATAGCTCCTACAATGAGCAGTTCTTC
CDR3aa: CASRVAGHSSYNEQFF
abundance: few
v_gene: TRBV27
d_gene: NA
j_gene: TRBJ2-1

CDR3nt: TGCAGTGCTAGGGCCCTAAGGAGGAGCACAGATACGCAGTATTTT
CDR3aa: CSARALRRSTDTQYF
abundance: NA
v_gene: TRBV20-1
d_gene: NA
j_gene: TRBJ2-3

CDR3nt: TGTGCCAGCAGCTTTGGGACTGCTAATGGAGAGACCCAGTACTTC
CDR3aa: CASSFGTANGETQYF
abundance: NA
v_gene: TRBV5-5
d_gene: NA
j_gene: TRBJ2-5

CDR3nt: TGCGCCAGCAGCTGGGGACAGGGTGGAGATGGCTACACCTTC
CDR3aa: CASSWGQGGDGYTF
abundance: NA
v_gene: TRBV5-1
d_gene: TRBD1
j_gene: TRBJ1-2

CDR3nt: TGCAGTGCGAAGGAGACGAACACCGGGGAGCTGTTTTTT
CDR3aa: CSAKETNTGELFF
abundance: few
v_gene: TRBV20-1
d_gene: NA
j_gene: TRBJ2-2

CDR3nt: TGTGCCAGCAGCCGTGGCCCGAACACTGAAGCTTTCTTT
CDR3aa: CASSRGPNTEAFF
abundance: NA
v_gene: TRBV7-6
d_gene: NA
j_gene: TRBJ1-1

CDR3nt: TGTGCCAGCAGTTCCTTTGGACAGAGCTCCTACAATGAGCAGTTCTTC
CDR3aa: CASSSFGQSSYNEQFF
abundance: few
v_gene: TRBV12-3/TRBV12-4
d_gene: NA
j_gene: TRBJ2-1

CDR3nt: TGCGCCAGCCAAGTGGAAGGAGGAGGCTACGAGCAGTACTTC
CDR3aa: CASQVEGGGYEQYF
abundance: NA
v_gene: TRBV5-1
d_gene: NA
j_gene: TRBJ2-7

CDR3nt: TGTGCCAGCAGCTTACTCGGCCTTCAGGGCGATGAGCAGTTCTTC
CDR3aa: CASSLLGLQGDEQFF
abundance: once
v_gene: TRBV7-9
d_gene: NA
j_gene: TRBJ2-1

CDR3nt: TGCAGTGCTGGGGACCGCGGAGAGACCCAGTACTTC
CDR3aa: CSAGDRGETQYF
abundance: NA
v_gene: TRBV20-1
d_gene: NA
j_gene: TRBJ2-5

CDR3nt: TGCAGTGCTGGGACTAGCGGGGGCCCAAACACCGGGGAGCTGTTTTTT
CDR3aa: CSAGTSGGPNTGELFF
abundance: few
v_gene: TRBV20-1
d_gene: TRBD2
j_gene: TRBJ2-2

CDR3nt: TGTGCCAGCAGCACTACAGATGGTGGCTACACCTTC
CDR3aa: CASSTTDGGYTF
abundance: NA
v_gene: TRBV11-2
d_gene: NA
j_gene: TRBJ1-2

CDR3nt: TGTGCCATCAGTGTGGGCGGGACCACAGATACGCAGTATTTT
CDR3aa: CAISVGGTTDTQYF
abundance: once
v_gene: TRBV10-3
d_gene: NA
j_gene: TRBJ2-3

CDR3nt: TGTGCCAGCAATACGAGGGGCAATCAGCCCCAGCATTTT
CDR3aa: CASNTRGNQPQHF
abundance: NA
v_gene: TRBV2
d_gene: NA
j_gene: TRBJ1-5

CDR3nt: TGCAGTGCTGCTGGGGGACCGAAACAAGAGACCCAGTACTTC
CDR3aa: CSAAGGPKQETQYF
abundance: few
v_gene: TRBV20-1
d_gene: NA
j_gene: TRBJ2-5

CDR3nt: TGTGCCAGCAGTTCAAGAGTGCTGAACACTGAAGCTTTCTTT
CDR3aa: CASSSRVLNTEAFF
abundance: NA
v_gene: TRBV12-3/TRBV12-4
d_gene: NA
j_gene: TRBJ1-1

CDR3nt: TGTGCCAGCAGGAGAGGGGATGGTGAGCAGTTCTTC
CDR3aa: CASRRGDGEQFF
abundance: once
v_gene: TRBV12-3/TRBV12-4
d_gene: NA
j_gene: TRBJ2-1

CDR3nt: TGTGCCAGCAGACTCCCACGGGGGACCACTGAAGCTTTCTTT
CDR3aa: CASRLPRGTTEAFF
abundance: NA
v_gene: TRBV28
d_gene: NA
j_gene: TRBJ1-1

CDR3nt: TGTGCCAGCAGCGATACCTCACGGGCGGCCGGGGGGGAGCTGTTTTTT
CDR3aa: CASSDTSRAAGGELFF
abundance: few
v_gene: TRBV7-7
d_gene: NA
j_gene: TRBJ2-2

CDR3nt: TGCGCCAGCAGCTTGTTCTACTCCTATGGCTACACCTTC
CDR3aa: CASSLFYSYGYTF
abundance: few
v_gene: TRBV5-1
d_gene: NA
j_gene: TRBJ1-2